These 20 T cell receptor beta chains originate from one sample sequenced in a study of Graves' ophthalmopathy and Graves' hyperthyroidism. TCR beta CDR3 regions were amplified from RNA transcripts. The first round was an RT-PCR with HTBI primers, and the second round was a multiplex PCR. TCRdb independently ran MiXCR on the multiplex PCR reads; one entry per CDR3 protein. The table shows about 620,000 distinct CDR3 sequences, with roughly 20% occurring only once. Sequencing used peripheral blood. These receptors were obtained from a woman between 18 and 29 years old with stable Graves' hyperthyroidism. Some clones in this sample may be carry-over from other donors' samples.

The chain joins TRBV5-1 to TRBJ2-5; D is tentatively TRBD1 or TRBD2 (5 bases each). V shed 3 bases and J shed 0 bases, with 21 bases lying between them. The CDR3 loop spans 18 amino acids. Germline values: CDR1 SGHRS, CDR2 YFSETQ. CDR3 sequence reads: CASSYYNYRDPDQETQYF. The DNA of the CDR3 is TGCGCCAGCAGCTACTATAATTACCGGGACCCGGACCAAGAGACCCAGTACTTC.

The J gene is TRBJ2-7, the V gene TRBV15, with 8 bases identical to TRBD1. Trimming removed 5 bases from V and 3 bases from J; junction bases left unmatched: 9. CDR1 is LNHNV, CDR2 YYDKDF, per germline (reference sequence). This CDR3 spans 15 amino acids. CDR3 DNA sequence: TGTGCCACCAGCTCCCCCGGGACAGGAGACTACGAGCAGTACTTC. This gives the protein CATSSPGTGDYEQYF.

Comments on this clonotype: It may be a read error: a sequence one base away is much more abundant. The J gene is TRBJ2-5, the V gene TRBV28; 9 nucleotides line up with TRBD2. The CDR3 totals 15 residues. Germline V lookup: CDR1 MDHEN, CDR2 SYDVKM. CDR3 DNA: TGTGCCAGCAGTTTAGCGGGAGGGCTGGCTGAGACCAAGTACTTC. Translation gives CASSLAGGLAETKYF.

The J gene is TRBJ1-2, the V gene TRBV18, with 8 bases aligning to TRBD1. The junction had 3 bases not matched to a gene; V was cut back by 3 bases and J by 3 bases. The CDR3 loop spans 14 amino acids. Germline loops: CDR1 KGHSH, CDR2 LQKENI. The CDR3 here is CASSPTTGDYGYTF. The CDR3 coding sequence is TGTGCCAGCTCACCTACGACAGGGGACTATGGCTACACCTTC.

The chain carries TRBV6-1 and TRBJ2-7, with D uncertain. V lost 4 bases and J 6 bases, leaving 22 bases between the germline ends. The CDR3 runs 16 residues. Germline CDR1 and CDR2: MNHNS and SASEGT. The CDR3 protein is CASSGTDGASYGEQYF. DNA for the CDR3: TGTGCCAGCAGTGGGACGGACGGTGCATCCTACGGCGAGCAGTACTTC.

This clonotype occurred many times. At one boundary the junction diverges from the germline segment, which might be a read error. The chain recombines TRBV27 with TRBJ1-2; a possible D gene is TRBD1 (6 bases). The CDR3 has 14 amino acids. CDR1 is MNHEY, CDR2 SMNVEV, per germline (reference sequence). Here the CDR3 reads CTSSFTGQGYGYTF. CDR3 in DNA: TGTACCAGCAGTTTTACAGGGCAAGGCTATGGCTACACCTTC.

This clonotype was picked up a small number of times. The V gene is TRBV19, the J gene TRBJ2-4; D is ambiguous. In germline, CDR1 is LNHDA, CDR2 SQIVND (reference sequence). This CDR3 spans 16 amino acids. V was shortened by 2 bases and J by 0 bases, with 11 bases between the two germline ends. Here the CDR3 DNA reads TGTGCCAGTAGTATAAGTCAGATAGTAGCCAAAAACATTCAGTACTTC. Protein sequence: CASSISQIVAKNIQYF.

In this sample, this clonotype turned up many times. The V call is TRBV12-3 or TRBV12-4, the J call TRBJ1-5; TRBD1 matches 9 bases. This CDR3 contains 13 residues. The V gene end was trimmed by 4 bases and the J gene end by 6 bases; junction bases not matched to a gene: 1. The CDR3 protein is CASSWDRVQPQHF. In DNA form, the CDR3 reads TGTGCCAGCAGTTGGGACAGGGTTCAGCCCCAGCATTTT.

There are many counts of this clonotype. The gene calls are TRBV20-1 and TRBJ2-5, with 13 bases aligning to TRBD2. Per germline, CDR1 DFQATT and CDR2 SNEGSKA (reference sequence). CDR3 length: 16 amino acids. V lost 0 bases, J lost 5 bases, and 6 bases stayed unmatched. The CDR3 sequence is CSARDRTSGGGETQYF. CDR3 nucleotide sequence: TGCAGTGCTAGAGATCGGACTAGCGGGGGAGGGGAGACCCAGTACTTC.

The chain links TRBV28 to TRBJ1-1, with TRBD1 matching 10 bases. This CDR3 has 17 amino acids. V dropped 5 bases and J dropped 4; count of bases not matched to a gene: 13. CDR1 is MDHEN and CDR2 is SYDVKM in the germline V gene. CDR3 bases: TGTGCCAGCAGTAGAAGGAGCGGGACAGGGGATAGCACTGAAGCTTTCTTT. This codes for CASSRRSGTGDSTEAFF.

The chain links TRBV11-2 to TRBJ1-1; unclear D gene. V lost 0 bases to trimming and J lost 2 bases, with 10 bases between them. CDR1 is SGHAT and CDR2 is FQNNGV in the germline V gene. This CDR3 comprises 15 residues. The CDR3 here is CASSLEGGFNTEAFF. In DNA, the CDR3 is TGTGCCAGCAGCTTAGAAGGAGGTTTTAACACTGAAGCTTTCTTT.

The V and J genes are TRBV28 and TRBJ2-7, with 7 bases matching TRBD1. CDR1 and CDR2 from the germline V gene are MDHEN and SYDVKM. The CDR3 consists of 15 residues. V was pared by 2 bases and J by 4 bases, with 8 bases of the junction left unmatched. The DNA of the CDR3 is TGTGCCAGCAGTTTAGCCGGGACAGTGAATTACGAGCAGTACTTC. Amino acids: CASSLAGTVNYEQYF.

This clonotype was seen a handful of times. The rearrangement joins TRBV12-3 or TRBV12-4 to TRBJ1-1, with TRBD1 matching 11 bases. This CDR3 contains 13 residues. Losses at the gene ends were 5 bases for V and 10 bases for J; bases not matched to a gene: 6. CDR3 nucleotide sequence: TGTGCCAGCAGTCCGGACAGGGGGCGCCGAGCTTTCTTT. It is translated as CASSPDRGRRAFF.

This clonotype was recorded at least ten times. V and J are TRBV7-3 and TRBJ1-1; D call uncertain. Germline-derived CDR1 and CDR2 are SGHTA and FQGTGA. Trimming removed 5 bases at V and 13 bases at J, with 14 bases between. This CDR3 is built from 11 residues. The DNA of the CDR3 is TGTGCCAGCAGCACGGGCCAGACTATTTTCTTT. This translates into CASSTGQTIFF. The whole variable domain, remainder taken from reference TRBV7-3 and TRBJ1-1, is GAGVSQTPSNKVTEKGKYVELRCDPISGHTALYWYRQSLGQGPEFLIYFQGTGAADDSGLPNDRFFAVRPEGSVSTLKIQRTERGDSAVYLCASSTGQTIFFGQGTRLTVV.

The sample holds many counts of this clonotype. This chain connects TRBV27 to TRBJ2-6, with TRBD2 identical over 11 bases. This CDR3 contains 18 residues. Trimming at V came to 5 bases and at J to 4 bases, leaving 10 bases not matched to a gene. Germline V gene sequence: CDR1 MNHEY, CDR2 SMNVEV (reference sequence). CDR3 sequence reads: CASSLTSSGRTGANVLTF. The CDR3 DNA follows: TGTGCCAGCAGTCTAACTTCTAGCGGGAGGACGGGGGCCAACGTCCTGACTTTC.

The chain has TRBV5-1 and TRBJ1-1, with D unresolved. V lost 4 bases, J lost 7 bases, and 20 bases lay in between. The CDR3 has 15 residues. Germline V gene lookup returns CDR1 SGHRS and CDR2 YFSETQ. The CDR3 is CASSLSTPWRSEAFF. The DNA of the CDR3 is TGCGCCAGCAGCCTGTCGACACCCTGGCGTAGTGAAGCTTTCTTT. Supplemented by reference TRBV5-1 and TRBJ1-1, the full variable domain reads KAGVTQTPRYLIKTRGQQVTLSCSPISGHRSVSWYQQTPGQGLQFLFEYFSETQRNKGNFPGRFSGRQFSNSRSEMNVSTLELGDSALYLCASSLSTPWRSEAFFGQGTRLTVV.

This clonotype appeared many times. This chain connects TRBV11-2 to TRBJ2-7, with TRBD2 matching 11 bases. With 5 bases clipped from V and 3 bases from J, the junction kept 6 bases outside the gene matches. Germline assignment: CDR1 SGHAT and CDR2 FQNNGV. The CDR3 is 15 amino acids. Here the CDR3 reads CASSISTSGIYEQYF. As DNA, the CDR3 is TGTGCCAGCAGCATTTCGACTAGCGGGATCTACGAGCAGTACTTC.

This clonotype was counted at least ten times. This rearrangement joins TRBV29-1 to TRBJ2-5, with a tentative D call TRBD1 (6 bases). Germline V lookup: CDR1 SQVTM, CDR2 ANQGSEA. Trimming stripped 3 bases from V and 2 bases from J, with 7 bases between. This CDR3 has 12 residues. The CDR3 nucleotides read TGCAGCGTTGACAGGGGTCAAGAGACCCAGTACTTC. This gives the protein CSVDRGQETQYF.

This chain links TRBV5-4 with TRBJ1-1; TRBD1 aligns across 8 bases. Germline V gene lookup returns CDR1 SGHNT and CDR2 YYREEE (reference sequence). The CDR3 covers 16 residues. Trimming took 7 bases from V and 2 from J; bases not matched to a gene: 13. In DNA form, the CDR3 reads TGTGCCAGCCGCTGGGACAGGTTAGAGGGAAACACTGAAGCTTTCTTT. It is translated as CASRWDRLEGNTEAFF.

This clonotype was counted many times. The chain employs TRBV28 and TRBJ2-5, with 8 nucleotides matching TRBD2. The germline gives CDR1 MDHEN, CDR2 SYDVKM. The length of the CDR3 is 14 residues. The trim removed 4 bases at V and 7 bases at J, leaving 8 bases unmatched. CDR3 in DNA: TGTGCCAGCAGTTCTTTAGCGGGACCCGGGACCCAGTACTTC. Protein product: CASSSLAGPGTQYF. The full variable domain, with the rest looked up from reference TRBV28 and TRBJ2-5, is DVKVTQSSRYLVKRTGEKVFLECVQDMDHENMFWYRQDPGLGLRLIYFSYDVKMKEKGDIPEGYSVSREKKERFSLILESASTNQTSMYLCASSSLAGPGTQYFGPGTRLLVL.